These 16 T cell receptor beta chains came from one sample sequenced in a study of shared clonotypes between healthy human individuals. Naive CD8 cells lacked CD45RO, underwent positive selection for CCR7 and left out terminally differentiated effector memory CD45RA+ cells. The table came from immunoSEQ multiplex PCR; TCRdb's copy has only in-frame clones and leaves some out. The repertoire has some 630,000 clones, approximately 96% of them found once; the top ten carry roughly 0.1%. The sequencing sample was made of naive CD8+ T cells sorted from blood. The receptor source for this set is a woman aged 25 to 39 in good health.

The chain has TRBV27 and TRBJ2-5, with 7 bases lining up with TRBD2. The germline gives CDR1 MNHEY, CDR2 SMNVEV (reference sequence). Trimming removed 3 bases from V and 3 bases from J; junction bases left unmatched: 1. The CDR3 has 13 residues. The CDR3, as DNA: TGTGCCAGCAGTTTTCTAGCGGAAGAGACCCAGTACTTC. Translation: CASSFLAEETQYF.

This clone was recorded only once. The chain employs TRBV10-3 and TRBJ2-3; 8 nucleotides line up with TRBD1. The CDR3 totals 16 residues. V lost 3 bases and J lost 2; bases outside the gene matches: 7. CDR1 ENHRY and CDR2 SYGVKD come from the germline V gene. CDR3 coding DNA: TGTGCCATCAGTGACCGGACAGGGCTCGACACAGATACGCAGTATTTT. Translated, it gives CAISDRTGLDTDTQYF.

This clone was seen a few times. Different DNA sequences within this sample yield the same CDR3. The chain recombines TRBV27 with TRBJ2-7; D gene unclear. Between the trimmed V and J ends, which lost 2 bases and 1 base, there was a span of 6 bases. CDR3 length: 13 residues. Germline CDR1 reads MNHEY; CDR2 reads SMNVEV (reference sequence). The CDR3 coding sequence is TGTGCCAGCAGTTTAACCCCGTCCTACGAGCAGTACTTC. Translation gives CASSLTPSYEQYF.

The chain is built from TRBV11-2 and TRBJ2-5; D is uncertain. The end of the DNA fits TRBJ2-7 better, so the J call may be wrong. From germline, CDR1 is SGHAT and CDR2 FQNNGV. The CDR3 has 16 amino acids. CDR3 coding DNA: TGTGCCAGCAGCACCCACCTTAGGATCTCCTCCTACGAGCAGTACTTC. It translates to CASSTHLRISSYEQYF.

For this clone: Without the conserved terminal phenylalanine or tryptophan, this CDR3 likely stems from a read error. This chain connects TRBV30 to TRBJ1-2; perhaps TRBD1 as D (6 bases). Germline V gene sequence: CDR1 GTSNPN, CDR2 SVGIG (reference sequence). Trimming shortened V by 2 bases and J by 4 bases, and 17 bases separated the two germline ends. This CDR3 spans 15 amino acids. The CDR3 sequence is CAWSTIGGTFYGYTL. The CDR3 region has the DNA TGTGCCTGGAGTACAATAGGGGGGACCTTCTATGGCTACACCCTC.

This chain joins TRBV2 and TRBJ2-7; 9 bases align to TRBD2. This CDR3 has 15 residues. Per the germline V gene, CDR1 is SNHLY and CDR2 is FYNNEI. The V segment lost 4 bases and the J segment 0 bases; nucleotides outside the gene matches: 4. CDR3 sequence: CASSGDSGSSYEQYF. The CDR3 DNA follows: TGTGCCAGCAGTGGGGATAGCGGGAGCTCCTACGAGCAGTACTTC.

The V and J genes are TRBV7-3 and TRBJ2-3; 10 nucleotides line up with TRBD2. Germline loops: CDR1 SGHTA, CDR2 FQGTGA. The CDR3 covers 19 residues. The trim removed 5 bases at V and 2 bases at J, leaving 16 bases unmatched. CDR3 coding DNA: TGTGCCAGCAGCCCGTCAATAGAGCAAGCGGGAGGGATCACAGATACGCAGTATTTT. Its protein product is CASSPSIEQAGGITDTQYF.

A word on this clone: Different DNA sequences within this sample yield the same CDR3. V is TRBV7-2 and J is TRBJ2-3; 11 bases map to TRBD2. Germline CDR1 is SGHTA and CDR2 is FQGNSA. This CDR3 has 15 amino acids. The V and J ends lost 4 bases and 3 bases, in that order; junction bases with no gene match: 3. The CDR3 protein is CASSSTSGRTDTQYF. The CDR3 bases are TGTGCCAGCAGCTCCACTAGCGGGAGAACAGATACGCAGTATTTT.

The CDR3 nucleotides read TGTGCCAGCAGTTACCGGGACTTCTACAATGAGCAGTTCTTC. Protein: CASSYRDFYNEQFF. The chain links TRBV6-6 to TRBJ2-1, with D possibly TRBD2 on 6 matching bases. Germline V lookup: CDR1 MNHNY, CDR2 SVGAGI (reference sequence). The length of the CDR3 is 14 residues. V was pared by 2 bases and J by 3 bases, with 8 bases between.

Details on this clone: Other DNA sequences in the same sample also yield this CDR3. The V gene is TRBV30, the J gene TRBJ1-2; D is possibly TRBD1 (5 bases). CDR3 length: 16 amino acids. V lost 1 base and J lost 1, with 16 bases in between. Germline V CDR1 and CDR2: GTSNPN, SVGIG (reference sequence). In nucleotides, the CDR3 is TGTGCCTGGAGTGCTTCGGGACGGATGATTAACTATGGCTACACCTTC. Its translation: CAWSASGRMINYGYTF.

The chain is built from TRBV28 and TRBJ2-3; no clear D. This CDR3 is built from 15 residues. Germline-derived CDR1 and CDR2 are MDHEN and SYDVKM. V gave up 8 bases and J gave up 2 bases, with 17 bases separating them. Here the CDR3 reads CASRDLDGDTDTQYF. The CDR3 DNA follows: TGTGCCAGCCGTGACCTGGATGGCGACACAGATACGCAGTATTTT.

J is TRBJ1-5 and V is TRBV5-6; D is unresolved. The CDR3 runs to 12 residues. The ends were cut back, 7 bases at V and 5 bases at J, with 10 bases in the middle. Germline CDR1 and CDR2: SGHDT and YYEEEE. CDR3 nucleotide sequence: TGTGCCAGCTCCACCTCGTATCAGCCCCAGCATTTT. Translating it yields CASSTSYQPQHF. Variable domain in full (rest from reference TRBV5-6 and TRBJ1-5): DAGVTQSPTHLIKTRGQQVTLRCSPKSGHDTVSWYQQALGQGPQFIFQYYEEEERQRGNFPDRFSGHQFPNYSSELNVNALLLGDSALYLCASSTSYQPQHFGDGTRLSIL.

The J gene is TRBJ2-2, the V gene TRBV5-6; 7 bases match TRBD2. The CDR3 consists of 17 residues. CDR1 SGHDT and CDR2 YYEEEE come from the germline V gene. The V gene end was trimmed by 3 bases and the J gene end by 2 bases; junction bases not matched to a gene: 10. CDR3 bases: TGTGCCAGCAGCTCGCCCCCCGGGGGGATTAACACCGGGGAGCTGTTTTTT. Protein: CASSSPPGGINTGELFF.

This rearrangement joins TRBV5-5 to TRBJ2-5, with D perhaps TRBD1 (6 bases). The V end was cut by 1 base, the J end by 1 base, with 14 bases between. CDR1 is SGHKS and CDR2 is YYEKEE in the germline V gene (reference sequence). The CDR3 has 16 amino acids. DNA for the CDR3: TGTGCCAGCAGCTTGTACAGGGAATTAATCCAAGAGACCCAGTACTTC. Translation: CASSLYRELIQETQYF.

The chain couples TRBV9 to TRBJ1-2, with 7 bases matching TRBD1. From germline, CDR1 is SGDLS and CDR2 YYNGEE. With 4 bases clipped from V and 4 bases from J, the junction kept 10 bases outside the gene matches. The CDR3 runs 15 residues. The CDR3 DNA reads TGTGCCAGCAGCAGCCGGGACAGAGTTATCTATGGCTACACCTTC. Amino acid sequence: CASSSRDRVIYGYTF.

The chain has TRBV6-6 and TRBJ1-3, with TRBD1 identical over 7 bases. This CDR3 has 15 residues. Losses at the gene ends were 6 bases for V and 2 bases for J; bases not matched to a gene: 7. Germline CDR1 and CDR2: MNHNY and SVGAGI (reference sequence). The CDR3 spells CASRILGTAGNTIYF. Here the CDR3 DNA reads TGTGCCAGCAGGATCCTTGGGACAGCTGGAAACACCATATATTTT.